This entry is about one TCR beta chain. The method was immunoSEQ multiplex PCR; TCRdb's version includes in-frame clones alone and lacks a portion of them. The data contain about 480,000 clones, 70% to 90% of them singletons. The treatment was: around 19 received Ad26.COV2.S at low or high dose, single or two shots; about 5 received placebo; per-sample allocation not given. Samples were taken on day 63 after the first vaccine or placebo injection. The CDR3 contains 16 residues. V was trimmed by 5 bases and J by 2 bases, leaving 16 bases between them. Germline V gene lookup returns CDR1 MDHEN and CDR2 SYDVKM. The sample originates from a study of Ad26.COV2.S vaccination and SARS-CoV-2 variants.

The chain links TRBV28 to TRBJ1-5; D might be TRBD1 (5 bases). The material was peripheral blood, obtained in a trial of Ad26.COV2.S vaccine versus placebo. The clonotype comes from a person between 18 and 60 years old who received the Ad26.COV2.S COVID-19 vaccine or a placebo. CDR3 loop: CASSTHLGLGNQPQHF. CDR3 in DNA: TGTGCCAGCAGTACCCATTTGGGACTTGGCAATCAGCCCCAGCATTTT. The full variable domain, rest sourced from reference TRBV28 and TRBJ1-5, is DVKVTQSSRYLVKRTGEKVFLECVQDMDHENMFWYRQDPGLGLRLIYFSYDVKMKEKGDIPEGYSVSREKKERFSLILESASTNQTSMYLCASSTHLGLGNQPQHFGDGTRLSIL.